One and the same sample provided the 8 T cell receptor beta chains below, sequenced in a study of CD8 T cells in ankylosing spondylitis. General observations from the study: Among TCR beta sequences, a motif of eight highly homologous variants appeared characteristic of ankylosing spondylitis blood.

Using its own MiXCR run on the 5' RACE reads, TCRdb lists one record per CDR3 protein. The sample yields 750,000 to 850,000 distinct CDR3 sequences, approximately 10% seen once. Their target antigens are unknown. Sample: blood, either unsorted or a sorted T cell fraction (not recorded which). The origin of the receptors is a male donor with ankylosing spondylitis.

This clonotype was counted between two and nine times. Its ends do not fully match the called genes, so a read error is possible. This chain links TRBV14 with TRBJ2-3, with TRBD1 identical over 7 bases. Germline CDR1 and CDR2: SGHDN and FVKESK. The CDR3 contains 15 residues. In DNA, the CDR3 is TGTGCCAGCAGCCAAACAGGGGATAGCACACATACGCAGTATTTT. Protein: CASSQTGDSTHTQYF.

This clonotype appeared once. V is TRBV21-1 and J is TRBJ1-2. TRBV21-1 is assigned pseudogene status. The CDR3 runs to 15 residues. The CDR3 bases are TGTGCCAGCAGCAAGGGAGAAGGAGCCATGGATGGCTACACCTTC. Residues: CASSKGEGAMDGYTF.

This chain's CDR3 is CASSRWDEQYF. The CDR3 DNA reads TGTGCCAGCAGTCGGTGGGACGAGCAGTACTTC. This rearrangement joins TRBV28 to TRBJ2-7; D is uncertain. The CDR3 totals 11 residues. The V gene lost 5 bases and the J gene lost 5 bases, with 7 bases spanning the gap. Per germline, CDR1 MDHEN and CDR2 SYDVKM.

This sequence joins TRBV20-1 and TRBJ1-6; 10 positions match TRBD1. The germline gives CDR1 DFQATT, CDR2 SNEGSKA (reference sequence). The CDR3 contains 12 residues. Trimming cost V 6 bases and J 11 bases; bases outside gene matches: 4. This CDR3 is CSARDRGAPLHF. In nucleotides, the CDR3 is TGCAGTGCCCGGGACAGGGGAGCACCCCTCCACTTT.

The chain employs TRBV6-1 and TRBJ2-3; 9 nucleotides match TRBD1. Per the germline V gene, CDR1 is MNHNS and CDR2 is SASEGT. V lost 6 bases, J lost 0 bases, and 4 bases stayed unmatched. There are 15 residues in the CDR3. CDR3 loop: CASRNRGRSTDTQYF. The DNA of the CDR3 is TGTGCCAGCAGGAACAGGGGGCGTAGCACAGATACGCAGTATTTT.

The sample holds a few counts of this clonotype. This chain uses TRBV11-2 with TRBJ2-1, with D possibly being TRBD2 (5 bases). Germline values: CDR1 SGHAT, CDR2 FQNNGV. The V end was cut by 5 bases, the J end by 6 bases, with 11 bases between. This CDR3 spans 13 amino acids. The CDR3 DNA is TGTGCCAGCAGCCCATCTCTAGCCAATGAGCAGTTCTTC. Protein sequence: CASSPSLANEQFF.

The chain couples TRBV7-9 to TRBJ1-5; D is ambiguous. The V end lost 4 bases, the J end lost 1 base, and 17 bases lay between the germline ends. Germline V gene data show CDR1 as SEHNR and CDR2 as FQNEAQ (reference sequence). The CDR3 sequence is 17 residues long. CDR3 residues: CASSSDFFGRSNQPQHF. CDR3 coding DNA: TGTGCCAGCAGCTCTGACTTCTTTGGACGGAGCAATCAGCCCCAGCATTTT.

The chain carries TRBV27 and TRBJ2-3; D uncertain. V lost 3 bases and J lost 0, with 10 bases in between. The CDR3 extends over 15 amino acids. CDR1 is MNHEY, CDR2 SMNVEV, per germline (reference sequence). CDR3 residues: CASSFRLTSTDTQYF. The CDR3 coding sequence is TGTGCCAGCAGTTTCCGACTGACTAGCACAGATACGCAGTATTTT.